These 6 T cell receptor beta chains share one sample of origin, sequenced in a study of OX40 agonist ivuxolimab in advanced cancers. The protocol was immunoSEQ multiplex PCR, while the TCRdb copy is restricted to in-frame clones and leaves out a portion. The sample comprises tens of thousands of clones, under 90% of which are singletons, and under 8.5% rests with the top ten. The sample consisted of CD4+ or CD8+ T cells sorted from blood, taken in a trial of the OX40 agonist ivuxolimab. All receptors derive from an adult with an advanced solid tumor such as melanoma, head and neck, liver or kidney cancer.

The V call is TRBV15, the J call TRBJ2-1; 8 nucleotides line up with TRBD2. V lost 3 bases to trimming and J lost 9 bases; unmatched junction nucleotides: 16. Germline V lookup: CDR1 LNHNV, CDR2 YYDKDF (reference sequence). This CDR3 comprises 17 residues. The CDR3 DNA is TGTGCCACCAGCAGTGAGCATCCAGCGGGAGTTGGGAGTGAGCAGTTCTTC. Residues: CATSSEHPAGVGSEQFF. Supplemented by reference TRBV15 and TRBJ2-1, the full variable domain reads DAMVIQNPRYQVTQFGKPVTLSCSQTLNHNVMYWYQQKSSQAPKLLFHYYDKDFNNEADTPDNFQSRRPNTSFCFLDIRSPGLGDTAMYLCATSSEHPAGVGSEQFFGPGTRLTVL.

The CDR3 region has the DNA TGCGCCAGCAGCTTCCTTTCAGGGGGAGAGCAGTACTTC. Amino acids: CASSFLSGGEQYF. The chain has TRBV5-1 and TRBJ2-7, with 7 bases matching TRBD1. V dropped 2 bases and J dropped 7; count of bases not matched to a gene: 6. CDR1 and CDR2 from the germline V gene are SGHRS and YFSETQ. The CDR3 has 13 amino acids.

The chain joins TRBV27 to TRBJ2-1; 11 bases line up with TRBD2. Trimming cost V 3 bases and J 5 bases; bases outside gene matches: 6. Per the germline V gene, CDR1 is MNHEY and CDR2 is SMNVEV (reference sequence). The CDR3 consists of 16 residues. CDR3 in DNA: TGTGCCAGCAGTTTCGATAGCGGGAGGGCCGACAATGAGCAGTTCTTC. It yields the protein CASSFDSGRADNEQFF.

As regards this clone: The sample contains more than one DNA sequence encoding this CDR3. The J gene is TRBJ1-2, the V gene TRBV19; D uncertain. The length of the CDR3 is 13 residues. Germline V gene lookup returns CDR1 LNHDA and CDR2 SQIVND (reference sequence). V gave up 3 bases and J gave up 2 bases, with 7 bases separating them. As DNA, the CDR3 is TGTGCCAGTAGTATCCGAATCAACTATGGCTACACCTTC. This gives the protein CASSIRINYGYTF.

This sequence joins TRBV7-9 and TRBJ1-2, with D possibly matching TRBD1 (5 bases). In germline, CDR1 is SEHNR, CDR2 FQNEAQ (reference sequence). V was clipped by 0 bases and J by 4 bases, with 15 bases between them. This CDR3 region has 16 residues. This chain's CDR3 is CASSLAAGQAGYGYTF. The CDR3 DNA is TGTGCCAGCAGCTTAGCAGCAGGGCAGGCCGGCTATGGCTACACCTTC. Full variable domain (rest looked up from reference TRBV7-9 and TRBJ1-2): DTGVSQNPRHKITKRGQNVTFRCDPISEHNRLYWYRQTLGQGPEFLTYFQNEAQLEKSRLLSDRFSAERPKGSFSTLEIQRTEQGDSAMYLCASSLAAGQAGYGYTFGSGTRLTVV.

This clone is a singleton in its sample. This chain links TRBV14 with TRBJ1-6, with D hard to call. The V gene's germline CDR1 is SGHDN and CDR2 FVKESK. The V and J ends lost 1 base and 0 bases respectively, with 4 bases between them. CDR3 length: 15 amino acids. DNA of the CDR3: TGTGCCAGCAGCCAAGCTAGCTCCTATAATTCACCCCTCCACTTT. Protein sequence: CASSQASSYNSPLHF.